Listed here are 19 T cell receptor beta chains from one sample, sequenced in a study of T-cell reconstitution after alpha-beta-depleted transplantation in children. Unique molecular identifiers tagged the TCRbeta library. TCRdb re-derived calls from the PCR reads in MiXCR, one entry per CDR3 protein. The data contain more than 40,000 distinct CDR3 sequences, roughly 52% of them singletons. The specimen comprised peripheral blood, sampled before TCRalphabeta/CD19-depleted stem cell transplant. These receptors all come from a boy under three years old with SCID, due to receive a stem cell transplant.

This sequence joins TRBV5-1 and TRBJ2-3; 8 bases line up with TRBD2. CDR1 and CDR2 (germline): SGHRS, YFSETQ. The CDR3 has 14 residues. V dropped 2 bases and J dropped 7; count of bases not matched to a gene: 6. CDR3 in amino acids: CASSFRVAGHTQYF. CDR3 DNA: TGCGCCAGCAGCTTTCGGGTAGCGGGGCATACGCAGTATTTT.

The chain combines TRBV29-1 with TRBJ2-5; D is ambiguous. CDR1 is SQVTM, CDR2 ANQGSEA, per germline. The V gene lost 4 bases and the J gene lost 4 bases, with 7 bases spanning the gap. The CDR3 has 11 residues. The CDR3, as DNA: TGCAGCGTTGGCATGGGAGAGACCCAGTACTTC. Its protein product is CSVGMGETQYF.

Many counts were recorded for this clonotype. The chain is built from TRBV7-8 and TRBJ2-2; TRBD1 agrees at 7 bases. Germline V gene sequence: CDR1 SGHVS, CDR2 FQNEAQ. This CDR3 has 14 amino acids. V trimming: 5 bases; J trimming: 7 bases; junction bases outside the gene matches: 7. CDR3 sequence reads: CASSQDRVGGELFF. DNA for the CDR3: TGTGCCAGCAGCCAAGACAGGGTGGGCGGGGAGCTGTTTTTT. Full variable domain (rest looked up from reference TRBV7-8 and TRBJ2-2): GAGVSQSPRYKVAKRGQDVALRCDPISGHVSLFWYQQALGQGPEFLTYFQNEAQLDKSGLPSDRFFAERPEGSVSTLKIQRTQQEDSAVYLCASSQDRVGGELFFGEGSRLTVL.

This clonotype was recorded a few times. This sequence joins TRBV20-1 and TRBJ2-7; possible D gene TRBD2, 6 bases. The CDR3 totals 10 residues. V was cut by 7 bases and J by 3 bases, with 7 bases left in between. The germline V gene encodes CDR1 DFQATT and CDR2 SNEGSKA (reference sequence). The CDR3 DNA sequence: TGCAGTGTCGGGGGCTACGAGCAGTACTTC. Protein: CSVGGYEQYF.

This sequence joins TRBV15 and TRBJ2-3; TRBD1 aligns across 7 bases. The ends lost 0 bases at V and 4 bases at J; junction bases unmatched: 4. Looked up from germline, CDR1 is LNHNV and CDR2 is YYDKDF (reference sequence). There are 15 residues in the CDR3. The CDR3 DNA sequence: TGTGCCACCAGCAGAGATGTTCAGGGGGCAGATACGCAGTATTTT. The encoded protein is CATSRDVQGADTQYF.

This clonotype was seen more than once but under ten times. This chain uses TRBV27 with TRBJ2-3; TRBD2 matches at 10 bases. The CDR3 runs to 17 residues. V gave up 5 bases and J gave up 3 bases; unmatched junction bases: 11. Germline CDR1 and CDR2: MNHEY and SMNVEV (reference sequence). In nucleotides, the CDR3 is TGTGCCAGCAGTCCCCCGGGACTAGCGAGCGGGACAGATACGCAGTATTTT. Its translation is CASSPPGLASGTDTQYF.

This clonotype was recorded many times. The chain joins TRBV2 to TRBJ1-2; D ambiguous. The germline V gene has CDR1 SNHLY and CDR2 FYNNEI. The CDR3 spans 12 residues. The V end lost 1 base, the J end lost 8 bases, and 8 bases lay between the germline ends. CDR3 loop: CASSEGLKGYTF. CDR3 DNA: TGTGCCAGCAGTGAAGGGCTGAAGGGCTACACCTTC.

This clonotype showed up just once. The V gene is TRBV2, the J gene TRBJ1-2; 9 bases agree with TRBD1. Germline V gives CDR1 SNHLY, CDR2 FYNNEI. Trimming cost V 6 bases and J 9 bases; bases outside gene matches: 8. The CDR3 loop spans 13 amino acids. CDR3 DNA sequence: TGTGCCAGCAGGGCACAGGGGGCAGGGAGCTACACCTTC. Translated, it gives CASRAQGAGSYTF.

The V call is TRBV7-8, the J call TRBJ2-3; D possibly corresponds to TRBD2 (7 bases). The CDR3 extends over 17 amino acids. Germline V lookup: CDR1 SGHVS, CDR2 FQNEAQ. Between the trimmed V and J ends, which lost 1 base and 2 bases, there was a span of 16 bases. CDR3 residues: CASSLVGGGPNTDTQYF. DNA for the CDR3: TGTGCCAGCAGCTTAGTGGGGGGGGGGCCTAACACAGATACGCAGTATTTT.

This chain connects TRBV7-6 to TRBJ2-1; D is undetermined. V was shortened by 0 bases and J by 7 bases, with 4 bases between the two germline ends. The CDR3 length is 12 residues. From germline, CDR1 is SGHVS and CDR2 FNYEAQ. The CDR3, as DNA: TGTGCCAGCAGCTTAGCGAATAATGAGCAGTTCTTC. Its translation: CASSLANNEQFF.

This sequence joins TRBV6-5 and TRBJ2-3, with 11 bases lining up with TRBD1. The ends lost 4 bases at V and 2 bases at J; junction bases unmatched: 14. Germline V CDR1 and CDR2: MNHEY, SVGAGI. This CDR3 spans 19 amino acids. This chain's CDR3 is CASSSTGTGGWGYTDTQYF. Here the CDR3 DNA reads TGTGCCAGCAGTTCTACCGGGACAGGGGGTTGGGGGTACACAGATACGCAGTATTTT.

The chain recombines TRBV9 with TRBJ2-7; TRBD1 agrees at 7 bases. Germline V gene lookup returns CDR1 SGDLS and CDR2 YYNGEE. This CDR3 has 14 amino acids. The ends lost 0 bases at V and 1 base at J; junction bases unmatched: 1. The CDR3 loop reads CASSVGDSSYEQYF. In nucleotides, the CDR3 is TGTGCCAGCAGCGTAGGGGACAGTTCCTACGAGCAGTACTTC. The whole variable domain, filled in from reference TRBV9 and TRBJ2-7, reads DSGVTQTPKHLITATGQRVTLRCSPRSGDLSVYWYQQSLDQGLQFLIQYYNGEERAKGNILERFSAQQFPDLHSELNLSSLELGDSALYFCASSVGDSSYEQYFGPGTRLTVT.

The J gene is TRBJ2-1, the V gene TRBV20-1, with D perhaps TRBD2 (5 bases). The V gene's germline CDR1 is DFQATT and CDR2 SNEGSKA (reference sequence). This CDR3 comprises 15 residues. V was pared by 6 bases and J by 0 bases, with 15 bases between. The CDR3 protein is CSAERVLSSYNEQFF. The CDR3 DNA follows: TGCAGTGCCGAGAGGGTATTGAGCTCCTACAATGAGCAGTTCTTC.

The chain links TRBV21-1 to TRBJ2-1; the table's D call, TRBD1, has no DNA check behind it. TRBV21-1 counts as a pseudogene. The CDR3 consists of 16 residues. In nucleotides, the CDR3 is TGTGCCAGCAGCAAAGGAGGGGAAAGCTCCTACAATGAGCAGTTCTTC. This translates into CASSKGGESSYNEQFF.

The chain recombines TRBV20-1 with TRBJ2-3; TRBD2 matches at 12 bases. This CDR3 region has 14 residues. Germline CDR1 and CDR2: DFQATT and SNEGSKA (reference sequence). CDR3 sequence: CSQLAGGAADTQYF. In DNA form, the CDR3 reads TGCAGCCAACTAGCGGGGGGCGCGGCAGATACGCAGTATTTT.

The V call is TRBV20-1, the J call TRBJ2-1; D not resolved. The CDR3 runs to 15 residues. Germline V gives CDR1 DFQATT, CDR2 SNEGSKA (reference sequence). Trimming pared 1 base from V and 4 bases from J, leaving 14 bases between. The CDR3 bases are TGCAGTGCTAGAGGGGCACGTTTTTTTTACAATGAGCAGTTCTTC. This sequence encodes CSARGARFFYNEQFF.

The V call is TRBV5-1, the J call TRBJ1-1; D might be TRBD1 (5 bases). The CDR3 runs 14 residues. Germline V gene data show CDR1 as SGHRS and CDR2 as YFSETQ. Trimming took 3 bases from V and 2 from J, leaving 11 bases between them. The CDR3: CASSSQGVNTEAFF. In DNA, the CDR3 is TGCGCCAGCAGCTCCCAGGGAGTCAACACTGAAGCTTTCTTT.

This clonotype was observed a single time. The J gene is TRBJ2-1, the V gene TRBV2; D ambiguous. Germline values: CDR1 SNHLY, CDR2 FYNNEI. The germline V and J ends were trimmed by 6 bases and 10 bases, with 7 bases remaining between them. The CDR3 runs to 10 residues. CDR3 loop: CASRAAEQFF. The CDR3 nucleotides are TGTGCCAGCAGAGCAGCCGAGCAGTTCTTC.

J is TRBJ2-5 and V is TRBV29-1; 11 bases are shared with TRBD1. V dropped 5 bases and J dropped 3; count of bases not matched to a gene: 8. Germline-derived CDR1 and CDR2 are SQVTM and ANQGSEA. The CDR3 extends over 15 amino acids. The chain's CDR3 is CSVRPGTGGKETQYF. The DNA for the CDR3 is TGCAGCGTTCGCCCAGGGACAGGGGGGAAAGAGACCCAGTACTTC.